These 30 T cell receptor beta chains share one sample of origin, sequenced in a study of blood T cell repertoires in COVID-19. Data came from immunoSEQ multiplex PCR; TCRdb stores just in-frame clones and leaves some out. The sample yields approximately 170,000 clones, about four fifths seen once. Sequenced: peripheral blood. The receptor source for this set is a man in his 60s with active or convalescent COVID-19.

The sample holds a few counts of this clone. The rearrangement uses TRBV11-2 and TRBJ1-1, with TRBD1 as a possible D gene (6 bases). Trimming removed 5 bases from V and 4 bases from J, with 14 bases in between. This CDR3 has 14 residues. Germline V gene lookup returns CDR1 SGHAT and CDR2 FQNNGV. Here the CDR3 DNA reads TGTGCCAGCAGCCCCGGGGGGGCTGTCACTGAAGCTTTCTTT. Its protein is CASSPGGAVTEAFF.

The V call is TRBV5-4, the J call TRBJ2-2; 9 nucleotides match TRBD1. Germline-derived CDR1 and CDR2 are SGHNT and YYREEE (reference sequence). The length of the CDR3 is 15 residues. V trimming: 6 bases; J trimming: 0 bases; junction bases outside the gene matches: 3. Written as DNA, the CDR3 is TGTGCCAGCACCACAGGGGGCACGAACACCGGGGAGCTGTTTTTT. Its translation is CASTTGGTNTGELFF.

The rearrangement joins TRBV2 to TRBJ2-1; 9 positions match TRBD2. CDR3 size: 14 residues. Germline V gene lookup returns CDR1 SNHLY and CDR2 FYNNEI. J was trimmed by 5 bases and V by 3 bases; bases with no gene match: 2. The CDR3 bases are TGTGCCAGCAGTGAGGGACTAGCTAACAATGAGCAGTTCTTC. Amino acids: CASSEGLANNEQFF. The full variable domain, with the rest looked up from reference TRBV2 and TRBJ2-1, is EPEVTQTPSHQVTQMGQEVILRCVPISNHLYFYWYRQILGQKVEFLVSFYNNEISEKSEIFDDQFSVERPDGSNFTLKIRSTKLEDSAMYFCASSEGLANNEQFFGPGTRLTVL.

The V and J genes are TRBV19 and TRBJ2-1, with 8 bases matching TRBD2. The germline V gene encodes CDR1 LNHDA and CDR2 SQIVND (reference sequence). This CDR3 is built from 16 residues. Losses at the gene ends were 4 bases for V and 7 bases for J; bases not matched to a gene: 12. Here the CDR3 reads CASSTLWREDNNEQFF. Written as DNA, the CDR3 is TGTGCCAGTAGTACCCTTTGGCGGGAGGATAATAATGAGCAGTTCTTC.

The chain links TRBV7-9 to TRBJ1-6; D is ambiguous. Between the trimmed V and J ends, which lost 3 bases and 10 bases, there was a span of 10 bases. There are 13 residues in the CDR3. CDR1 is SEHNR, CDR2 FQNEAQ, per germline (reference sequence). In DNA form, the CDR3 reads TGTGCCAGCAGCTTTGACGGGAACTCACCCCTCCACTTT. Encoded protein: CASSFDGNSPLHF.

The chain links TRBV3-1 (or the pseudogene TRBV3-2) to TRBJ2-1; 9 bases align to TRBD2. Unmatched junction bases numbered 6, after V lost 1 base and J lost 5 bases. CDR1 and CDR2 (germline): LGHDT, YNNKEL (reference sequence). This CDR3 has 16 amino acids. CDR3 amino acids: CASSQGSAGGHNEQFF. DNA of the CDR3: TGTGCCAGCAGCCAAGGATCGGCGGGAGGGCACAATGAGCAGTTCTTC.

The rearrangement uses TRBV7-2 and TRBJ1-2, with a tentative D call TRBD1 (5 bases). This CDR3 comprises 13 residues. Trimming took off 8 bases at V and 0 bases at J, with 10 bases between the two ends. CDR1 and CDR2 (germline): SGHTA, FQGNSA. The CDR3 DNA follows: TGTGCCAGCGGCAGGGATTCTAACTATGGCTACACCTTC. This translates into CASGRDSNYGYTF.

This chain uses TRBV10-3 with TRBJ2-1; D is perhaps TRBD1 (6 bases). The CDR3 runs to 14 residues. V was trimmed by 9 bases and J by 5 bases, leaving 17 bases between them. Germline values: CDR1 ENHRY, CDR2 SYGVKD. Here the CDR3 DNA reads TGTGCCATTCGTAAGGGGGAGACAAACAATGAGCAGTTCTTC. Amino acids: CAIRKGETNNEQFF.

The CDR3 reads CSASVSGGVYEQYF. In nucleotides, the CDR3 is TGCAGTGCTAGTGTTAGCGGGGGGGTCTACGAGCAGTACTTC. This rearrangement joins TRBV20-1 to TRBJ2-7; TRBD2 matches 11 bases. V lost 3 bases, J lost 3 bases, and 4 bases stayed unmatched. Germline CDR1 is DFQATT and CDR2 is SNEGSKA (reference sequence). This CDR3 is 14 amino acids long.

The J gene is TRBJ2-7, the V gene TRBV18, with 14 bases aligning to TRBD2. Per the germline V gene, CDR1 is KGHSH and CDR2 is LQKENI. This CDR3 is built from 17 residues. V shed 8 bases and J 0 bases; nucleotides not matched to a gene: 9. This chain's CDR3 is CASAPGLAGVSSYEQYF. CDR3 nucleotides: TGTGCCAGCGCCCCGGGACTAGCGGGGGTTAGCTCCTACGAGCAGTACTTC.

This clone was detected once. This sequence joins TRBV19 and TRBJ2-7; 9 nucleotides align to TRBD1. The V and J ends lost 5 bases and 3 bases, in that order; junction bases with no gene match: 5. Germline CDR1 LNHDA, CDR2 SQIVND (reference sequence). The CDR3 runs 14 residues. The chain's CDR3 is CASSLGQGGYEQYF. The CDR3, as DNA: TGTGCCAGTAGTCTGGGACAGGGAGGCTACGAGCAGTACTTC.

The chain employs TRBV28 and TRBJ2-7; weak D call: TRBD2 (5 bases). V dropped 8 bases and J dropped 9 bases, with 14 bases sitting between them. The CDR3 extends over 11 amino acids. In germline, CDR1 is MDHEN, CDR2 SYDVKM. CDR3 in amino acids: CASGSLEVQYF. Written as DNA, the CDR3 is TGTGCCAGCGGATCCTTGGAGGTGCAGTACTTC.

The rearrangement links TRBV3-1 (or the pseudogene TRBV3-2) to TRBJ2-5, with D possibly matching TRBD2 (6 bases). This CDR3 has 16 residues. V lost 6 bases and J 0 bases, leaving 17 bases between the germline ends. Germline values: CDR1 LGHDT, CDR2 YNNKEL (reference sequence). In DNA, the CDR3 is TGTGCCAGCAGAACCTTGGCGGGACCGTACCAAGAGACCCAGTACTTC. As protein: CASRTLAGPYQETQYF.

This chain links TRBV7-2 with TRBJ2-5; TRBD2 matches 12 bases. V dropped 4 bases and J dropped 2; count of bases not matched to a gene: 2. In germline, CDR1 is SGHTA, CDR2 FQGNSA. This CDR3 spans 15 amino acids. The CDR3 DNA reads as TGTGCCAGCAGCTCTAGCGGGGGGGTTCAAGAGACCCAGTACTTC. As protein: CASSSSGGVQETQYF.

A few counts support this clone. The chain is built from TRBV27 and TRBJ1-6; D is unresolved. This CDR3 comprises 15 residues. V gave up 4 bases and J gave up 10 bases, with 17 bases separating them. Germline-derived CDR1 and CDR2 are MNHEY and SMNVEV (reference sequence). The CDR3 spells CASSSGAPPQSPLHF. The DNA for the CDR3 is TGTGCCAGCAGTTCGGGAGCGCCCCCCCAATCACCCCTCCACTTT.

This rearrangement joins TRBV3-1 (or the pseudogene TRBV3-2) to TRBJ2-4; 10 positions agree with TRBD2. V shed 4 bases and J 0 bases; nucleotides not matched to a gene: 12. The CDR3 contains 19 residues. CDR1 is LGHDT, CDR2 YNNKEL, per germline (reference sequence). This chain's CDR3 is CASSPIAGGLPLAKNIQYF. The CDR3 DNA is TGTGCCAGCAGCCCTATAGCGGGGGGCCTTCCTCTAGCCAAAAACATTCAGTACTTC.

The rearrangement links TRBV29-1 to TRBJ2-1, with D perhaps given as TRBD1 or TRBD2 (7 bases each). The CDR3 is 13 residues long. CDR1 is SQVTM and CDR2 is ANQGSEA in the germline V gene. The V end was cut by 7 bases, the J end by 1 base, with 11 bases between. The CDR3 nucleotides are TGCAGCGCAGGGGGGGGTTCCTACAATGAGCAGTTCTTC. Translation: CSAGGGSYNEQFF.

This sequence joins TRBV7-2 and TRBJ1-4; TRBD1 matches at 10 bases. The CDR3 covers 16 residues. The V gene's germline CDR1 is SGHTA and CDR2 FQGNSA. The V segment lost 5 bases and the J segment 4 bases; nucleotides outside the gene matches: 7. This CDR3 is CASSPTGGIVNEKLFF. The CDR3 coding sequence is TGTGCCAGCAGCCCGACAGGGGGCATAGTTAATGAAAAACTGTTTTTT.

A single count supports this clone. Within the sample, other DNA sequences also encode this same CDR3. V and J are TRBV2 and TRBJ2-1; 10 positions match TRBD2. The CDR3 length is 15 residues. The germline V gene encodes CDR1 SNHLY and CDR2 FYNNEI. J was trimmed by 2 bases and V by 4 bases; bases with no gene match: 2. The CDR3 DNA reads TGTGCCAGCAGTGTTCTAGCGGGGGCCTACAATGAGCAGTTCTTC. Protein: CASSVLAGAYNEQFF.

V usage is TRBV19 and J usage is TRBJ1-2; 8 positions agree with TRBD1. With 10 bases clipped from V and 5 bases from J, the junction kept 6 bases outside the gene matches. This CDR3 has 12 residues. Germline CDR1 LNHDA, CDR2 SQIVND (reference sequence). The CDR3 region is CATGQGSYGYTF. The CDR3 DNA reads TGTGCCACAGGACAGGGTTCGTATGGCTACACCTTC. Full variable domain (outside the CDR3, taken from reference TRBV19 and TRBJ1-2): DGGITQSPKYLFRKEGQNVTLSCEQNLNHDAMYWYRQDPGQGLRLIYYSQIVNDFQKGDIAEGYSVSREKKESFPLTVTSAQKNPTAFYLCATGQGSYGYTFGSGTRLTVV.

The CDR3 sequence: CASSPNGGAGELFF. The CDR3 DNA sequence: TGTGCCAGCAGCCCCAATGGGGGGGCCGGGGAGCTGTTTTTT. V and J are TRBV7-3 and TRBJ2-2, with 7 bases identical to TRBD2. The V segment lost 5 bases and the J segment 6 bases; nucleotides outside the gene matches: 6. The germline V gene has CDR1 SGHTA and CDR2 FQGTGA. This CDR3 has 14 residues. Filled out from reference TRBV7-3 and TRBJ2-2, the complete variable domain reads GAGVSQTPSNKVTEKGKYVELRCDPISGHTALYWYRQSLGQGPEFLIYFQGTGAADDSGLPNDRFFAVRPEGSVSTLKIQRTERGDSAVYLCASSPNGGAGELFFGEGSRLTVL.

This chain links TRBV6-1 with TRBJ1-6, with 8 bases that match TRBD1. Trimming took 1 base from V and 14 from J; bases not matched to a gene: 13. Germline-derived CDR1 and CDR2 are MNHNS and SASEGT. This CDR3 region has 16 residues. The CDR3 coding sequence is TGTGCCAGCAGTGAAGGGCTGGGGGACAGGACTTTGGCCCTCCACTTT. It encodes CASSEGLGDRTLALHF.

V and J are TRBV7-2 and TRBJ1-5, with a possible D match to TRBD1 (6 bases). Germline V lookup: CDR1 SGHTA, CDR2 FQGNSA. Trimming cost V 5 bases and J 2 bases, with 10 bases left between them. The CDR3 totals 14 residues. CDR3 coding DNA: TGTGCCAGCAGCCAGGGGATAGGCAATCAGCCCCAGCATTTT. This translates into CASSQGIGNQPQHF. Combining the CDR3 with reference TRBV7-2 and TRBJ1-5 gives the whole variable domain GAGVSQSPSNKVTEKGKDVELRCDPISGHTALYWYRQSLGQGLEFLIYFQGNSAPDKSGLPSDRFSAERTGGSVSTLTIQRTQQEDSAVYLCASSQGIGNQPQHFGDGTRLSIL.

V is TRBV5-1 and J is TRBJ2-1; 11 bases line up with TRBD2. Trimming removed 4 bases from V and 7 bases from J; junction bases left unmatched: 19. Germline loops: CDR1 SGHRS, CDR2 YFSETQ. The CDR3 totals 19 residues. CDR3 bases: TGCGCCAGCAGCCCCGGCGGTCTAGCGGGGGGTTCCCAGAGGAATGAGCAGTTCTTC. Its protein product is CASSPGGLAGGSQRNEQFF.

CDR3 residues: CASSLSSGPDSAFF. The CDR3 DNA reads TGCGCCAGCAGCCTATCGTCAGGGCCCGATTCGGCTTTCTTT. The chain employs TRBV5-1 and TRBJ1-1; D perhaps matches TRBD1 (5 bases). The V gene lost 4 bases and the J gene lost 11 bases, with 21 bases spanning the gap. The CDR3 runs 14 residues. Germline lookup yields CDR1 SGHRS and CDR2 YFSETQ.

CDR3 residues: CASSQLGFEQYF. The CDR3 DNA sequence: TGTGCCAGCAGCCAACTGGGCTTCGAGCAGTACTTC. V gene TRBV14 combines with J gene TRBJ2-7; D gene uncertain. The V end was cut by 2 bases, the J end by 6 bases, with 8 bases between. Germline V gene lookup returns CDR1 SGHDN and CDR2 FVKESK. The CDR3 extends over 12 amino acids.

A single count supports this clone. The chain uses TRBV12-3 or TRBV12-4 and TRBJ1-1, with D maybe TRBD1 (5 bases). V shed 0 bases and J shed 11 bases, with 10 bases lying between them. The CDR3 length is 12 residues. CDR3 bases: TGTGCCAGCAGTTTAGCTGGGGCCTGGGCTTTCTTT. Amino acids: CASSLAGAWAFF.

This clone turned up a few times. The V gene is TRBV10-2, the J gene TRBJ2-1, with a tentative D call TRBD2 (5 bases). The germline CDR1 and CDR2 sequences are WSHSY and SAAADI. V lost 5 bases to trimming and J lost 3 bases, with 26 bases between them. The CDR3 is 19 residues long. CDR3 coding DNA: TGCGCCAGCAGTTTGACCGGGATAGGAATAGTGGTCTTCTACAATGAGCAGTTCTTC. Protein sequence: CASSLTGIGIVVFYNEQFF.

The chain couples TRBV6-5 to TRBJ2-7; 7 bases are shared with TRBD1. CDR3 size: 13 residues. Germline trimming cut 6 bases from V and 3 bases from J; bases unmatched to any gene: 5. CDR1 is MNHEY, CDR2 SVGAGI, per germline. CDR3 coding DNA: TGTGCCAGCAGAAACAGGGGTGGCTACGAGCAGTACTTC. This codes for CASRNRGGYEQYF.

The gene calls are TRBV23-1 and TRBJ1-2; no definite D call. TRBV23-1 is assigned to the ORF class and has an uncertain function. The CDR3 spans 15 residues. V dropped 8 bases and J dropped 0 bases, with 16 bases sitting between them. CDR3 sequence: CASDPGASTNYGYTF. CDR3 bases: TGCGCCAGCGACCCGGGAGCCTCAACTAACTATGGCTACACCTTC.